This T cell receptor beta chain was recorded in a study of control samples from healthy donors and cancer patients. Per germline, CDR1 MNHEY and CDR2 SVGAGI. This CDR3 is 15 amino acids long. Trimming left V 2 bases short and J 4 bases short, with 14 bases between. This table comes from immunoSEQ multiplex PCR, and its TCRdb copy is limited to in-frame clones, with some not included. In the table there are 400,000 to 450,000 clones, roughly 90% of which are singletons. The sequencing sample was made of PBMCs. The TCR sequence derives from a man between 35 and 55 years old with head and neck cancer. The chain combines TRBV6-5 with TRBJ2-5; D may be TRBD2 (6 bases). CDR3 region: CASSYNQGGRETQYF. Here the CDR3 DNA reads TGTGCCAGCAGTTACAACCAGGGAGGTCGAGAGACCCAGTACTTC.